This TCR beta chain emerged from a study of cytomegalovirus exposure and HLA in healthy donors. Only in-frame clones appear in the TCRdb table, and some are missing; sequencing was by immunoSEQ multiplex PCR. The data show around 200,000 clones, approximately 86% seen once. V was pared by 3 bases and J by 2 bases, with 9 bases of the junction left unmatched. Germline values: CDR1 MNHNS, CDR2 SASEGT. The CDR3 is made up of 17 amino acids. The origin of this receptor is a woman younger than 30 in good health and CMV-seronegative. Sequenced input: PBMCs. The chain joins TRBV6-1 to TRBJ2-7; 11 bases align to TRBD2. Here the CDR3 reads CASSELPGLAETYEQYF. In DNA, the CDR3 is TGTGCCAGCAGTGAGCTACCGGGACTAGCGGAAACCTACGAGCAGTACTTC.